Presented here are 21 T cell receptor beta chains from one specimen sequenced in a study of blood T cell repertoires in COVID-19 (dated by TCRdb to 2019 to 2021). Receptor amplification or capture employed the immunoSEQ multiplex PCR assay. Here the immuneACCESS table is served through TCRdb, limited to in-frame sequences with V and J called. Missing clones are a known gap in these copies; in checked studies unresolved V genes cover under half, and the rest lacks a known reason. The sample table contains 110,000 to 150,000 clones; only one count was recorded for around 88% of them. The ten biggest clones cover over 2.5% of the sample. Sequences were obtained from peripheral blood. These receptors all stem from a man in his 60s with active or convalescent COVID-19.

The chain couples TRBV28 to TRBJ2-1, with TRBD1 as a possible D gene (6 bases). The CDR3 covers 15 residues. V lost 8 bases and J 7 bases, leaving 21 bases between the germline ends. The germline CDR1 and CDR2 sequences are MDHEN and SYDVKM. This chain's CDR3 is CASSSDGAGANEQFF. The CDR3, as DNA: TGTGCCAGCTCCAGTGATGGGGCAGGGGCAAATGAGCAGTTCTTC.

The CDR3 DNA is TGTGCCACGAAGAGTGGCACTGAAGCTTTCTTT. Its translation: CATKSGTEAFF. The chain has TRBV10-3 and TRBJ1-1, with D uncertain. Germline V CDR1 and CDR2: ENHRY, SYGVKD. V was trimmed by 10 bases and J by 4 bases, leaving 10 bases between them. CDR3 size: 11 residues.

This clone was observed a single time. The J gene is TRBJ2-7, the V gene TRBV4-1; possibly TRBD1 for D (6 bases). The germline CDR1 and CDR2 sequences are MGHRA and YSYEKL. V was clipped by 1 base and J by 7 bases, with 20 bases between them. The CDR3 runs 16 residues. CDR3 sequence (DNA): TGCGCCAGCAGCCAAGTGGGGGCTACCGGGGCCGGGGAGCAGTACTTC. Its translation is CASSQVGATGAGEQYF.

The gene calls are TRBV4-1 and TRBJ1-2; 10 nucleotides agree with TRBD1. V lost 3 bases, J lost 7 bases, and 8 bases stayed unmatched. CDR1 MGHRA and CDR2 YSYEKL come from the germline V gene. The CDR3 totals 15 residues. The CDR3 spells CASSHLPGQGFGYTF. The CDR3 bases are TGCGCCAGCAGCCATCTACCGGGACAGGGGTTTGGCTACACCTTC.

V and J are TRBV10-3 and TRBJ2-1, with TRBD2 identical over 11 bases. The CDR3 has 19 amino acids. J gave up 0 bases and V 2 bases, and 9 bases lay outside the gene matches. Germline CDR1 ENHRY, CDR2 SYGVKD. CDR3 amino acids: CAISETTSGIQSSYNEQFF. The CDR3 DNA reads TGTGCCATCAGTGAGACGACTAGCGGGATCCAGAGCTCCTACAATGAGCAGTTCTTC.

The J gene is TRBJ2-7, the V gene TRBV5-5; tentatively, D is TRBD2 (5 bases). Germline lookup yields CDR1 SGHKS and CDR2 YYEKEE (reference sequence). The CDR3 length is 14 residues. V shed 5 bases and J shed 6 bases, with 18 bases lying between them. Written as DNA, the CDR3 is TGTGCCAGCAGTCATGACCTGGGTGGAGGCGAGCAGTACTTC. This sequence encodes CASSHDLGGGEQYF.

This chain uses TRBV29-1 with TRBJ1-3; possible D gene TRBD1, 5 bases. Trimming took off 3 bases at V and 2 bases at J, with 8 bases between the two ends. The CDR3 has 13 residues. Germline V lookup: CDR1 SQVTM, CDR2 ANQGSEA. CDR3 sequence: CSVEGGTGNTIYF. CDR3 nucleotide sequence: TGCAGCGTTGAGGGGGGGACTGGAAACACCATATATTTT.

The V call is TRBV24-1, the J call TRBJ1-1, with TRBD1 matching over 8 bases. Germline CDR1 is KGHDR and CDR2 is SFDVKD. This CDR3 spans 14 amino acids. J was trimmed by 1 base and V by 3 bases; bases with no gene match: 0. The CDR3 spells CATSDGTGNTEAFF. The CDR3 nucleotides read TGTGCCACCAGTGATGGGACAGGGAACACTGAAGCTTTCTTT.

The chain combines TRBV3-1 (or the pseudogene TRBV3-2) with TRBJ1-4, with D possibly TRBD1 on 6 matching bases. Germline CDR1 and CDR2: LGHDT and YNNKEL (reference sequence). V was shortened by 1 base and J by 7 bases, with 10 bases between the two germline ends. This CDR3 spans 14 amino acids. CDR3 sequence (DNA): TGTGCCAGCAGCCAAGCAGGGGTAGGTGAAAAACTGTTTTTT. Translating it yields CASSQAGVGEKLFF.

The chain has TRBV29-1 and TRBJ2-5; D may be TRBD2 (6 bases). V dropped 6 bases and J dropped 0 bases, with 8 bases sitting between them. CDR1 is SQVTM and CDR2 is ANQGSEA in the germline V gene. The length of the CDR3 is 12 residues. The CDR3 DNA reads TGCAGCGTAGGGGACTACCAAGAGACCCAGTACTTC. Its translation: CSVGDYQETQYF.

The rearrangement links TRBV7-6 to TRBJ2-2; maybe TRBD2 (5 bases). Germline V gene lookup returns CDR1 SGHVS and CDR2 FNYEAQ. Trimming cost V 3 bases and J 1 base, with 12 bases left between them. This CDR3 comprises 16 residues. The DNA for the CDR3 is TGTGCCAGCAGCTTTATGAACCGGGGGAACACCGGGGAGCTGTTTTTT. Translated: CASSFMNRGNTGELFF.

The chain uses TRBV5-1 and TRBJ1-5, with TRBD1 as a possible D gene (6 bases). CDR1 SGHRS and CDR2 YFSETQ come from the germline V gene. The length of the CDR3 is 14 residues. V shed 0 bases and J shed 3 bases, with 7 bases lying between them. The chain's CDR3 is CASSLGTANQPQHF. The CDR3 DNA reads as TGCGCCAGCAGCTTGGGGACAGCCAATCAGCCCCAGCATTTT.

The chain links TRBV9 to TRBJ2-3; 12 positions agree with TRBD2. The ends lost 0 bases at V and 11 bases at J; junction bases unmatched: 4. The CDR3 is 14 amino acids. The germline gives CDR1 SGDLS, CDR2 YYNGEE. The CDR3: CASSVGLAGERQYF. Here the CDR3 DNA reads TGTGCCAGCAGCGTAGGACTAGCGGGGGAAAGGCAGTATTTT.

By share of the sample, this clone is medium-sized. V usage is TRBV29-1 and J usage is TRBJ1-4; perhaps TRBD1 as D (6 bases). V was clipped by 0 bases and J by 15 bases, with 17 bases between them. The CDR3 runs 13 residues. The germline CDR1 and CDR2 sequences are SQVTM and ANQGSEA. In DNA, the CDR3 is TGCAGCGTTGAAGAGCCACCGGGACACTCAGTGTTTTTT. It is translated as CSVEEPPGHSVFF.

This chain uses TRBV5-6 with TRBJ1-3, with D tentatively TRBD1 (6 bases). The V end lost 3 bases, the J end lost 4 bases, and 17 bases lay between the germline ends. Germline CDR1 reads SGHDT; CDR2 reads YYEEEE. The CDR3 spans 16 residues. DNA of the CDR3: TGTGCCAGCAGCTACGAAGGGGGGGCGCGAGGAAACACCATATATTTT. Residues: CASSYEGGARGNTIYF. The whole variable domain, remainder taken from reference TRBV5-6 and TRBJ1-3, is DAGVTQSPTHLIKTRGQQVTLRCSPKSGHDTVSWYQQALGQGPQFIFQYYEEEERQRGNFPDRFSGHQFPNYSSELNVNALLLGDSALYLCASSYEGGARGNTIYFGEGSWLTVV.

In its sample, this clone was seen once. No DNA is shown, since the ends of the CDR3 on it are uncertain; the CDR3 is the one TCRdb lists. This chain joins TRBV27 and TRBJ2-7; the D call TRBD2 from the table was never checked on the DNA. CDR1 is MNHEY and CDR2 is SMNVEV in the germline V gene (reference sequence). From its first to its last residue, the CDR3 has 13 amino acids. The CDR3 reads CASSSSTGNEQHF.

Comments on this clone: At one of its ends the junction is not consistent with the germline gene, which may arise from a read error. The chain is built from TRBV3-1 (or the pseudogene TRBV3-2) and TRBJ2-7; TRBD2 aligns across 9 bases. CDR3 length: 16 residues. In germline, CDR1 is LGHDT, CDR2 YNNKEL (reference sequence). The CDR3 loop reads CASSQVARTSAHMPIF. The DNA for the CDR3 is TGTGCCAGCAGCCAAGTGGCTCGGACTAGCGCACACATGCCGATCTTC.

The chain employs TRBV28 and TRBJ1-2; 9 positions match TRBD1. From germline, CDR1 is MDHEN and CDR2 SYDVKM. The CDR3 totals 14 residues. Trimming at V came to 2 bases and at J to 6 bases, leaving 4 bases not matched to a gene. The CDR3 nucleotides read TGTGCCAGCAGTTTAAACAGGGGGCTAGATGGCTACACCTTC. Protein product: CASSLNRGLDGYTF.

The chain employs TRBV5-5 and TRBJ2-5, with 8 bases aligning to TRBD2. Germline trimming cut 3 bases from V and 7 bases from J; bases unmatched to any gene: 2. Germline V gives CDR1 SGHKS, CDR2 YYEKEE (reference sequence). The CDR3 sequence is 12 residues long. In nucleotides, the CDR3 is TGTGCCAGCAGCTCGGGGGGGGCGACCCAGTACTTC. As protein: CASSSGGATQYF. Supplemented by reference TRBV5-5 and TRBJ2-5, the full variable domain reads DAGVTQSPTHLIKTRGQQVTLRCSPISGHKSVSWYQQVLGQGPQFIFQYYEKEERGRGNFPDRFSARQFPNYSSELNVNALLLGDSALYLCASSSGGATQYFGPGTRLLVL.

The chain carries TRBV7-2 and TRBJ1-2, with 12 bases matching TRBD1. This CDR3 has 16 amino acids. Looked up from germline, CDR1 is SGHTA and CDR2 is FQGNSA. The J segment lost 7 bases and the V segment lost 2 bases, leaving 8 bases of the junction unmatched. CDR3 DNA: TGTGCCAGCAGCTTATCGGGACAGGGGGCAGGCGGTGGCTACACCTTC. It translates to CASSLSGQGAGGGYTF. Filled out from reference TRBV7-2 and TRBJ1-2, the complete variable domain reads GAGVSQSPSNKVTEKGKDVELRCDPISGHTALYWYRQSLGQGLEFLIYFQGNSAPDKSGLPSDRFSAERTGGSVSTLTIQRTQQEDSAVYLCASSLSGQGAGGGYTFGSGTRLTVV.

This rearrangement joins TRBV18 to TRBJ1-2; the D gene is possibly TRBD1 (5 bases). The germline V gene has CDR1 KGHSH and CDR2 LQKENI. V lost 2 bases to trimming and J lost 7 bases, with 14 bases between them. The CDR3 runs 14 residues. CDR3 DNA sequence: TGTGCCAGCTCACCAGGCGAAGGGGTCGGTGGCTACACCTTC. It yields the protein CASSPGEGVGGYTF.